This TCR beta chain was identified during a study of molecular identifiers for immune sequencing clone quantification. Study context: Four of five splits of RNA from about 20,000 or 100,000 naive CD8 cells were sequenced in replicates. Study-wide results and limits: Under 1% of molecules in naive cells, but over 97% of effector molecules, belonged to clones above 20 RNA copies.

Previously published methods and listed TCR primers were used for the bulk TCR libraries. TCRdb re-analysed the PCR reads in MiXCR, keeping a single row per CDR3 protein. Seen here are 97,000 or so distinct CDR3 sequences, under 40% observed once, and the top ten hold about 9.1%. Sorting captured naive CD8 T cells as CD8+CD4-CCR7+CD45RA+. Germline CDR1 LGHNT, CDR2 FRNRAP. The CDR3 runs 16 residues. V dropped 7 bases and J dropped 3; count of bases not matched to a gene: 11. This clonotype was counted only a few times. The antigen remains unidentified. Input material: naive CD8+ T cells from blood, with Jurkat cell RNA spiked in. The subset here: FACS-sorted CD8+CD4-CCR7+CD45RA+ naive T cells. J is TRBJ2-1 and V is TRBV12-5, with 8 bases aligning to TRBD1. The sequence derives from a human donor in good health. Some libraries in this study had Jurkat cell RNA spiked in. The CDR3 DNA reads TGTGCTAGTGTCTCCCCGTACGGACAGGGCTACAATGAGCAGTTCTTC. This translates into CASVSPYGQGYNEQFF.